One sample yielded the 3 T cell receptor beta chains listed below, sequenced in a study of blood T cell repertoires in COVID-19. The assay was immunoSEQ multiplex PCR, and TCRdb's table has in-frame clones only and misses some. The sample lists under 200,000 clones; more than 70% were seen once. Material: PBMCs or T cells enriched from blood (not recorded which). The receptors derive from a woman between 18 and 30 years old who had recovered from COVID-19.

The chain joins TRBV5-6 to TRBJ1-1, with 10 positions matching TRBD1. The CDR3 spans 14 residues. V dropped 5 bases and J dropped 3; count of bases not matched to a gene: 4. CDR1 is SGHDT and CDR2 is YYEEEE in the germline V gene. CDR3 amino acids: CASRRTGGHTEAFF. CDR3 sequence (DNA): TGTGCCAGCAGACGGACAGGGGGGCACACTGAAGCTTTCTTT.

CDR3 coding DNA: TGTGCCAGCAGCCAAGCTGGGACAGGGATTCACGAGCAGTACTTC. This sequence encodes CASSQAGTGIHEQYF. The genes are TRBV3-1 (or the pseudogene TRBV3-2) and TRBJ2-7, with 9 bases identical to TRBD1. The CDR3 has 15 amino acids. In germline, CDR1 is LGHDT, CDR2 YNNKEL (reference sequence). The junction had 6 bases not matched to a gene; V was cut back by 1 base and J by 5 bases.

This chain connects TRBV5-1 to TRBJ2-5; D remains unclear. Germline CDR1 SGHRS, CDR2 YFSETQ. The CDR3 length is 13 residues. V gave up 0 bases and J gave up 4 bases, with 7 bases separating them. CDR3 nucleotide sequence: TGCGCCAGCAGCTTGGGAGCCGGAGAGACCCAGTACTTC. It yields the protein CASSLGAGETQYF.